This T cell receptor beta chain was found in a study of control samples from healthy donors and cancer patients. The protocol was immunoSEQ multiplex PCR, while the TCRdb copy is restricted to in-frame clones and leaves out a portion. The profile covers about 140,000 clones, with roughly 92% appearing a single time and 13% taken by the ten largest. Germline-derived CDR1 and CDR2 are LNHDA and SQIVND (reference sequence). V lost 5 bases and J lost 5; bases outside the gene matches: 5. The CDR3 consists of 14 residues. The sequenced sample consisted of blood. This receptor was taken from a man between 40 and 49 years old in good health. V and J are TRBV19 and TRBJ1-4; TRBD1 matches 7 bases. CDR3 nucleotides: TGTGCCAGTAGTGCGGACAGGCGGAATGAAAAACTGTTTTTT. This sequence encodes CASSADRRNEKLFF. Filled out from reference TRBV19 and TRBJ1-4, the complete variable domain reads DGGITQSPKYLFRKEGQNVTLSCEQNLNHDAMYWYRQDPGQGLRLIYYSQIVNDFQKGDIAEGYSVSREKKESFPLTVTSAQKNPTAFYLCASSADRRNEKLFFGSGTQLSVL.